Each of the 29 T cell receptor beta chains below was sequenced from the same sample in a study of identical twins. MiXCR, applied by TCRdb to the 5' RACE reads, yields one record per CDR3 protein. In the table there are around 100,000 distinct CDR3 sequences, 5.9% of which are singletons. Sequencing input: memory T cells sorted from blood. These receptors were obtained from a woman aged 50 to 60 in good health.

There are many counts of this clonotype. V usage is TRBV11-3 and J usage is TRBJ2-4; D call uncertain. Between the trimmed V and J ends, which lost 4 bases and 3 bases, there was a span of 10 bases. Germline loops: CDR1 SGHNT, CDR2 YENEEA. The CDR3 has 14 amino acids. The CDR3 region has the DNA TGTGCCAGCAGCTCCCCTTTTCACAAAAACATTCAGTACTTC. Protein sequence: CASSSPFHKNIQYF.

This clonotype has at least ten counts. This chain connects TRBV4-1 to TRBJ2-1, with D unresolved. Trimming stripped 0 bases from V and 16 bases from J, with 19 bases between. Looked up from germline, CDR1 is MGHRA and CDR2 is YSYEKL. The length of the CDR3 is 14 residues. CDR3 DNA sequence: TGCGCCAGCAGCCAAGAAGAGACCCGGGTAGCAGGTTTCTTC. Its translation is CASSQEETRVAGFF.

This clonotype was detected many times. The V call is TRBV11-2, the J call TRBJ2-1; TRBD2 aligns across 15 bases. The CDR3 sequence is 16 residues long. With V trimmed by 4 bases and J by 12 bases, 10 bases remained unmatched. The germline V gene has CDR1 SGHAT and CDR2 FQNNGV. The CDR3 is CASSSYGTSGRIGQFF. The DNA of the CDR3 is TGTGCCAGCAGCTCCTACGGGACTAGCGGGAGGATCGGGCAGTTCTTC.

This clonotype was counted many times. The chain employs TRBV20-1 and TRBJ2-5, with D possibly being TRBD2 (6 bases). This CDR3 comprises 15 residues. The germline gives CDR1 DFQATT, CDR2 SNEGSKA (reference sequence). V lost 0 bases, J lost 4 bases, and 15 bases lay in between. This CDR3 reads CSARDSREIPETQYF. CDR3 nucleotide sequence: TGCAGTGCTAGAGATAGTCGGGAGATCCCAGAGACCCAGTACTTC.

In its sample, this clonotype was seen many times. The V and J genes are TRBV4-1 and TRBJ2-7; unclear D gene. Trimming removed 0 bases at V and 6 bases at J, with 9 bases between. Germline CDR1 MGHRA, CDR2 YSYEKL. CDR3 length equals 13 residues. CDR3 DNA sequence: TGCGCCAGCAGCCAAGATGAACGGACCGAGCAGTACTTC. Translated, it gives CASSQDERTEQYF.

At least ten counts were recorded for this clonotype. J is TRBJ2-1 and V is TRBV7-9; D ambiguous. With 5 bases removed from V and 4 bases from J, the gap between germline ends came to 6 bases. CDR1 is SEHNR, CDR2 FQNEAQ, per germline (reference sequence). The CDR3 is made up of 12 amino acids. CDR3 in DNA: TGTGCCAGCAGCGCCCAGTACAATGAGCAGTTCTTC. This gives the protein CASSAQYNEQFF.

This clonotype was detected only a few times. This chain links TRBV5-5 with TRBJ2-7; no clear D gene. Germline V gene sequence: CDR1 SGHKS, CDR2 YYEKEE (reference sequence). V was shortened by 0 bases and J by 0 bases, with 7 bases between the two germline ends. This CDR3 spans 14 amino acids. CDR3 sequence (DNA): TGTGCCAGCAGCTTGGAAGACGGCTCCTACGAGCAGTACTTC. Amino acids: CASSLEDGSYEQYF.

At least ten counts were recorded for this clonotype. The chain links TRBV20-1 to TRBJ2-1, with TRBD1 matching 10 bases. The CDR3 runs to 14 residues. The V gene end was trimmed by 6 bases and the J gene end by 12 bases; junction bases not matched to a gene: 14. The germline CDR1 and CDR2 sequences are DFQATT and SNEGSKA (reference sequence). CDR3 in DNA: TGCAGTGCCAGGACAGGGGGTAAAATAAGTGGGCAGTTCTTC. Protein sequence: CSARTGGKISGQFF.

This clonotype showed up many times. The chain has TRBV3-1 and TRBJ2-2; 9 bases agree with TRBD2. CDR1 and CDR2 from the germline V gene are LGHDT and YNNKEL (reference sequence). The V segment lost 2 bases and the J segment 7 bases; nucleotides outside the gene matches: 5. This CDR3 spans 15 amino acids. The CDR3 nucleotides are TGTGCCAGCAGCCAAAAGGGACTAGCCGGCGGGGAGCTGTTTTTT. As protein: CASSQKGLAGGELFF.

This clonotype has a count of ten or more. This sequence joins TRBV4-2 and TRBJ2-3; D gene unclear. CDR1 and CDR2 from the germline V gene are LGHNA and YNFKEQ. The CDR3 contains 13 residues. Trimming cost V 6 bases and J 6 bases, with 13 bases left between them. CDR3 region: CASSPNPRDTQYF. The CDR3 bases are TGTGCCAGCAGTCCGAACCCCCGGGATACGCAGTATTTT.

The chain is built from TRBV29-1 and TRBJ2-6; D is unresolved. This CDR3 has 16 residues. Germline loops: CDR1 SQVTM, CDR2 ANQGSEA. The CDR3 bases are TGCAGGTTTGATGCCCCAGGAAACTCTGGGGCCAACGTCCTGACTTTC. Translated, it gives CRFDAPGNSGANVLTF.

This clonotype was picked up a small number of times. This may be a read error: a much more frequent sequence differs by one nucleotide. V gene TRBV2 combines with J gene TRBJ2-3; D is perhaps TRBD2 (5 bases). CDR1 SNHLY and CDR2 FYNNEI come from the germline V gene. This CDR3 spans 14 amino acids. The CDR3 DNA is TGTGTCAGCCTCTCACCGGGGTACACAGATACGCAGTATTTT. This encodes CVSLSPGYTDTQYF.

This clonotype was counted ten times or more. The chain has TRBV6-4 and TRBJ2-5; a possible D gene is TRBD2 (6 bases). Germline CDR1 MRHNA, CDR2 SNTAGT. The CDR3 sequence is 13 residues long. Trimming removed 3 bases from V and 5 bases from J, with 10 bases in between. Here the CDR3 reads CASSDGEEETQYF. In nucleotides, the CDR3 is TGTGCCAGCAGTGATGGGGAGGAGGAGACCCAGTACTTC.

This clonotype was recorded at least ten times. The rearrangement uses TRBV20-1 and TRBJ2-4, with 7 nucleotides matching TRBD1. This CDR3 contains 13 residues. Germline-derived CDR1 and CDR2 are DFQATT and SNEGSKA (reference sequence). The ends lost 6 bases at V and 6 bases at J; junction bases unmatched: 8. The CDR3 loop is CSARQGAGNIQYF. CDR3 DNA sequence: TGCAGTGCGAGACAGGGCGCCGGAAACATTCAGTACTTC.

The chain employs TRBV28 and TRBJ2-5, with 11 bases lining up with TRBD2. Germline V CDR1 and CDR2: MDHEN, SYDVKM. With V trimmed by 7 bases and J by 4 bases, 8 bases remained unmatched. The CDR3 spans 15 residues. In DNA form, the CDR3 reads TGTGCCAGCAATCCTGGTGGACTAGCGGGAGAGACCCAGTACTTC. It encodes CASNPGGLAGETQYF.

This clonotype was found many times. The CDR3 DNA follows: TGTGCCAGCAGCTTCGCTCTTGAACCCCCTGGAAACACCATATATTTT. Amino acid sequence: CASSFALEPPGNTIYF. The rearrangement links TRBV12-3 or TRBV12-4 to TRBJ1-3; D ambiguous. The CDR3 covers 16 residues. Trimming removed 6 bases at V and 2 bases at J, with 17 bases between.

This clonotype has more than one count but fewer than ten. The chain is built from TRBV3-1 and TRBJ1-6, with D unresolved. The CDR3 length is 15 residues. Deletions cut 1 base from V and 10 bases from J, with 14 bases between. Germline-derived CDR1 and CDR2 are LGHDT and YNNKEL (reference sequence). The CDR3 coding sequence is TGTGCCAGCAGCCAAGGAGGAGGGAGTGGGTCACCCCTCCACTTT. This codes for CASSQGGGSGSPLHF.

This clonotype was recorded many times. In nucleotides, the CDR3 is TGCAGTGCTAGAGATTCTGGGCATAGGACCTACGAGCAGTACTTC. This sequence encodes CSARDSGHRTYEQYF. The chain combines TRBV20-1 with TRBJ2-7; D gene unclear. Trimming shortened V by 0 bases and J by 2 bases, and 14 bases separated the two germline ends. This CDR3 spans 15 amino acids. Germline-derived CDR1 and CDR2 are DFQATT and SNEGSKA (reference sequence).

This sequence joins TRBV7-8 and TRBJ1-5; 9 bases are shared with TRBD1. From germline, CDR1 is SGHVS and CDR2 FQNEAQ. The CDR3 runs 15 residues. With V trimmed by 6 bases and J by 1 base, 4 bases remained unmatched. For the CDR3, the DNA is TGTGCCAGCAGACCGGACAGGGGAAGCAATCAGCCCCAGCATTTT. Translated: CASRPDRGSNQPQHF.

At least ten counts were recorded for this clonotype. V and J are TRBV7-2 and TRBJ2-3; 13 bases match TRBD2. The CDR3 has 16 amino acids. CDR1 and CDR2 from the germline V gene are SGHTA and FQGNSA. V lost 4 bases and J lost 3; bases outside the gene matches: 4. In DNA form, the CDR3 reads TGTGCCAGCAGCTCACAGGGACTAGCGGGGACAGATACGCAGTATTTT. This gives the protein CASSSQGLAGTDTQYF.

This clonotype was picked up many times. The V call is TRBV20-1, the J call TRBJ2-3; D is undetermined. Trimming shortened V by 5 bases and J by 1 base, and 7 bases separated the two germline ends. The length of the CDR3 is 12 residues. Germline-derived CDR1 and CDR2 are DFQATT and SNEGSKA (reference sequence). The CDR3 here is CSADQRTDTQYF. CDR3 DNA sequence: TGCAGTGCTGACCAACGCACAGATACGCAGTATTTT.

This clonotype was recorded many times. The chain uses TRBV29-1 and TRBJ2-4, with 7 bases fitting TRBD1. This CDR3 has 12 residues. CDR1 is SQVTM, CDR2 ANQGSEA, per germline. Germline trimming cut 6 bases from V and 3 bases from J; bases unmatched to any gene: 2. This CDR3 is CSVTGFKNIQYF. The CDR3 nucleotides are TGCAGCGTGACAGGGTTCAAAAACATTCAGTACTTC. Full variable domain (remainder filled in from reference TRBV29-1 and TRBJ2-4): SAVISQKPSRDICQRGTSLTIQCQVDSQVTMMFWYRQQPGQSLTLIATANQGSEATYESGFVIDKFPISRPNLTFSTLTVSNMSPEDSSIYLCSVTGFKNIQYFGAGTRLSVL.

The sample holds a few counts of this clonotype. The chain uses TRBV20-1 and TRBJ1-6, with D perhaps TRBD1 (5 bases). CDR1 and CDR2 (germline): DFQATT, SNEGSKA (reference sequence). The length of the CDR3 is 13 residues. Trimming pared 4 bases from V and 7 bases from J, leaving 11 bases between. The chain's CDR3 is CSANRDGNSPLHF. Here the CDR3 DNA reads TGCAGTGCTAACCGGGACGGGAATTCACCCCTCCACTTT.

The table lists this clonotype with many counts. The chain has TRBV10-3 and TRBJ2-3, with TRBD2 matching over 9 bases. With V trimmed by 6 bases and J by 0 bases, 1 base remained unmatched. The CDR3 sequence is 14 residues long. Germline CDR1 and CDR2: ENHRY and SYGVKD. Here the CDR3 reads CAISTSGSTDTQYF. For the CDR3, the DNA is TGTGCCATCAGCACTAGCGGGAGCACAGATACGCAGTATTTT.

The chain carries TRBV12-3 or TRBV12-4 and TRBJ2-5; TRBD2 aligns across 8 bases. The CDR3 loop spans 17 amino acids. V trimming: 3 bases; J trimming: 5 bases; junction bases outside the gene matches: 14. The CDR3, as DNA: TGTGCCAGCAGTTTCGGAGGGGTAGCGGGACCTCGGGAGACCCAGTACTTC. Translating gives CASSFGGVAGPRETQYF.

This CDR3 is CASSPIAGGETQYF. The CDR3 DNA reads TGTGCCAGCAGCCCCATAGCGGGAGGGGAGACCCAGTACTTC. The chain employs TRBV7-7 and TRBJ2-5; 11 nucleotides line up with TRBD2. V gave up 5 bases and J gave up 5 bases; unmatched junction bases: 4. The CDR3 consists of 14 residues. Germline V gene sequence: CDR1 SSHAT, CDR2 FNYEAQ (reference sequence).

This clonotype was counted a few times. The rearrangement joins TRBV27 to TRBJ2-7; TRBD1 aligns across 7 bases. Trimming at V came to 2 bases and at J to 6 bases, leaving 4 bases not matched to a gene. The CDR3 contains 13 residues. The germline V gene has CDR1 MNHEY and CDR2 SMNVEV (reference sequence). CDR3 loop: CASSLGDRVEQYF. In DNA form, the CDR3 reads TGTGCCAGCAGTTTAGGAGACAGGGTCGAGCAGTACTTC.

There are many counts of this clonotype. The chain combines TRBV20-1 with TRBJ1-2, with D possibly TRBD1 on 5 matching bases. The CDR3 is 15 amino acids. The V gene's germline CDR1 is DFQATT and CDR2 SNEGSKA (reference sequence). Trimming removed 5 bases at V and 3 bases at J, with 19 bases between. DNA for the CDR3: TGCAGTGCTGAGAGGACACCCCTTCAGCACTATGGCTACACCTTC. It encodes CSAERTPLQHYGYTF.

Ten or more counts support this clonotype. The chain couples TRBV11-2 to TRBJ2-7, with D possibly being TRBD1 or TRBD2 (5 bases each). V lost 1 base and J lost 0, with 13 bases in between. Germline CDR1 reads SGHAT; CDR2 reads FQNNGV. The CDR3 has 16 amino acids. Here the CDR3 DNA reads TGTGCCAGCAGCTTAGGTGGGGCAGGGAGCTCCTACGAGCAGTACTTC. It is translated as CASSLGGAGSSYEQYF. Supplemented by reference TRBV11-2 and TRBJ2-7, the full variable domain reads EAGVAQSPRYKIIEKRQSVAFWCNPISGHATLYWYQQILGQGPKLLIQFQNNGVVDDSQLPKDRFSAERLKGVDSTLKIQPAKLEDSAVYLCASSLGGAGSSYEQYFGPGTRLTVT.